The 24 T cell receptor beta chains reported below all come from one sample, sequenced in a study of blood T cells in healthy people across ages. Using a J-beta primer mix together with a sample-barcoded 5' primer, a second PCR was run for about 7 to 12 cycles. TCRdb passed the 5' RACE reads through MiXCR, listing each CDR3 protein once. Among about 1.1 million distinct CDR3 sequences, 35% to 40% were seen once, and the ten largest hold around 13%. Material for sequencing was blood. These receptors came from a man between 18 and 35 years old in good health.

This clonotype came up once. This sequence may be a read error, since a much larger clone differs from it by one base. The gene calls are TRBV6-5 and TRBJ1-2; 7 bases fit TRBD1. This CDR3 is 14 amino acids long. Germline CDR1 reads MNHEY; CDR2 reads SVGAGI. CDR3 region: CASSLDGTVYGHTF. In DNA form, the CDR3 reads TGTGCCAGCAGTTTGGACGGGACAGTGTATGGCCACACCTTC.

Of note for this clonotype: A much larger clone sits a single nucleotide away, making a read error possible. The chain recombines TRBV12-3 or TRBV12-4 with TRBJ1-2; D is ambiguous. The CDR3 is made up of 13 amino acids. In DNA form, the CDR3 reads TGTGCCGGCAGTCCGGCGCGAGACTATGGCTACACCTTC. Translated: CAGSPARDYGYTF.

The chain couples TRBV5-1 to TRBJ2-3; 8 nucleotides align to TRBD1. V lost 7 bases and J lost 4; bases outside the gene matches: 8. The CDR3 runs to 14 residues. Per the germline V gene, CDR1 is SGHRS and CDR2 is YFSETQ. DNA of the CDR3: TGCGCCAGCCAGCTTCAGGGGGCACCAGATACGCAGTATTTT. Translating gives CASQLQGAPDTQYF.

The chain has TRBV6-6 and TRBJ1-1; 9 bases match TRBD1. The germline V gene encodes CDR1 MNHNY and CDR2 SVGAGI (reference sequence). V was pared by 8 bases and J by 5 bases, with 6 bases of the junction left unmatched. The CDR3 length is 13 residues. CDR3 sequence (DNA): TGTGCCAGCCGGCGGGACAGGGTGACTGAAGCTTTCTTT. Translating it yields CASRRDRVTEAFF.

This chain uses TRBV2 with TRBJ1-2; D is possibly TRBD1 (5 bases). This CDR3 contains 11 residues. Trimming cost V 1 base and J 8 bases, with 5 bases left between them. Germline CDR1 reads SNHLY; CDR2 reads FYNNEI. CDR3 amino acids: CASSEEGGYTF. Written as DNA, the CDR3 is TGTGCCAGCAGTGAAGAGGGGGGCTACACCTTC.

There are a few counts of this clonotype. The rearrangement uses TRBV5-1 and TRBJ2-1; 9 positions agree with TRBD2. The ends lost 0 bases at V and 2 bases at J; junction bases unmatched: 12. CDR1 and CDR2 from the germline V gene are SGHRS and YFSETQ. The CDR3 is 19 residues long. CDR3 region: CASSLGGGAGTSPYNEQFF. CDR3 DNA sequence: TGCGCCAGCAGCTTGGGAGGGGGCGCCGGGACTAGCCCCTACAATGAGCAGTTCTTC.

A few counts support this clonotype. V usage is TRBV3-1 and J usage is TRBJ1-2; D possibly corresponds to TRBD1 (5 bases). Trimming pared 0 bases from V and 2 bases from J, leaving 13 bases between. Germline V gives CDR1 LGHDT, CDR2 YNNKEL (reference sequence). The CDR3 spans 16 residues. CDR3 nucleotides: TGTGCCAGCAGCCAAGATGTGGAGGGGCGAAACTATGGCTACACCTTC. It codes for CASSQDVEGRNYGYTF.

This clonotype has a count of ten or more. Relative to the germline gene, one junction end is altered; a read error may explain this. V and J are TRBV27 and TRBJ1-5; the D gene is possibly TRBD1 (5 bases). From germline, CDR1 is MNHEY and CDR2 SMNVEV (reference sequence). This CDR3 region has 14 residues. CDR3 amino acids: CASSLWGSNQPQHF. DNA for the CDR3: TGTGCCAGCAGCTTATGGGGGAGCAATCAGCCCCAGCATTTT.

Concerning this clonotype: A much bigger clone sits one base away, suggesting this may be a read error. This chain uses TRBV10-3 with TRBJ1-2; no reliable D call. This CDR3 contains 11 residues. The germline gives CDR1 ENHRY, CDR2 SYGVKD. CDR3 sequence: CAVRRDYGYTF. CDR3 nucleotide sequence: TGTGCCGTCAGGCGAGATTATGGCTACACCTTC.

This clonotype was detected only once. One end of the junction fails to match germline, which may point to a read error. The rearrangement links TRBV19 to TRBJ2-3; D gene ambiguous. CDR3 length: 15 amino acids. Looked up from germline, CDR1 is LNHDA and CDR2 is SQIVND (reference sequence). The CDR3 spells CAGSIVATSTDTQYF. CDR3 coding DNA: TGTGCCGGTAGTATAGTGGCCACTAGCACAGATACGCAGTATTTT.

In its sample, this clonotype was seen many times. The chain couples TRBV29-1 to TRBJ2-7; D uncertain. Germline CDR1 and CDR2: SQVTM and ANQGSEA. The CDR3 spans 11 residues. Trimming shortened V by 4 bases and J by 3 bases, and 7 bases separated the two germline ends. DNA for the CDR3: TGCAGCGTTGCGATAAACTACGAGCAGTACTTC. Translating gives CSVAINYEQYF.

The chain links TRBV6-5 to TRBJ2-1; D unclear. This CDR3 spans 12 amino acids. V gave up 4 bases and J gave up 11 bases, with 12 bases separating them. Per the germline V gene, CDR1 is MNHEY and CDR2 is SVGAGI. This chain's CDR3 is CASSSLPEQQFF. The CDR3 DNA reads as TGTGCCAGCAGTTCTCTTCCAGAGCAGCAGTTCTTC.

The chain joins TRBV5-1 to TRBJ1-1; D is unresolved. CDR1 is SGHRS, CDR2 YFSETQ, per germline. CDR3 length: 13 amino acids. The V end was cut by 1 base, the J end by 7 bases, with 11 bases between. Here the CDR3 DNA reads TGCGCCAGCAGCTTGTTGATCGGAGATGAAGCTTTCTTT. This encodes CASSLLIGDEAFF. The full variable domain, completed using reference TRBV5-1 and TRBJ1-1, is KAGVTQTPRYLIKTRGQQVTLSCSPISGHRSVSWYQQTPGQGLQFLFEYFSETQRNKGNFPGRFSGRQFSNSRSEMNVSTLELGDSALYLCASSLLIGDEAFFGQGTRLTVV.

This clonotype has only a few counts. The CDR3 protein is CASSLEARYEQYF. The CDR3 DNA sequence: TGTGCCAGCAGCTTAGAGGCTAGGTACGAGCAGTACTTC. This chain uses TRBV7-2 with TRBJ2-7; unclear D gene. Trimming took 1 base from V and 4 from J, leaving 8 bases between them. The CDR3 has 13 residues. Germline V gene lookup returns CDR1 SGHTA and CDR2 FQGNSA.

The V and J genes are TRBV6-6 and TRBJ1-3; D is undetermined. The V end lost 5 bases, the J end lost 0 bases, and 14 bases lay between the germline ends. In germline, CDR1 is MNHNY, CDR2 SVGAGI (reference sequence). The CDR3 contains 16 residues. Written as DNA, the CDR3 is TGTGCCAGCAGTCTGGACGGTAGGATCTCTGGAAACACCATATATTTT. It is translated as CASSLDGRISGNTIYF.

This sequence joins TRBV10-3 and TRBJ1-1; 9 bases line up with TRBD1. Germline trimming cut 6 bases from V and 3 bases from J; bases unmatched to any gene: 5. The length of the CDR3 is 14 residues. Germline values: CDR1 ENHRY, CDR2 SYGVKD. CDR3 in DNA: TGTGCCATCAGCCCGGGACAGGGTGACACTGAAGCTTTCTTT. It yields the protein CAISPGQGDTEAFF.

The chain joins TRBV5-1 to TRBJ1-2; no definite D call. The CDR3 is 13 amino acids. Trimming removed 0 bases at V and 8 bases at J, with 11 bases between. Per germline, CDR1 SGHRS and CDR2 YFSETQ. For the CDR3, the DNA is TGCGCCAGCAGCTTGGACCCCAGTGTAGGCTACACCTTC. Amino acid sequence: CASSLDPSVGYTF.

The chain has TRBV12-3 or TRBV12-4 and TRBJ1-4, with D unresolved. This CDR3 is 15 amino acids long. V was pared by 3 bases and J by 5 bases, with 13 bases between. CDR3 region: CASSFQGNRNEKLFF. The CDR3 coding sequence is TGTGCCAGCAGTTTTCAAGGTAATCGGAATGAAAAACTGTTTTTT.

Of note for this clonotype: Given the absence of the conserved phenylalanine or tryptophan at the CDR3 end, a read error is likely. The V gene is TRBV6-1, the J gene TRBJ2-3, with 8 bases fitting TRBD1. The CDR3 sequence is 16 residues long. Germline CDR1 and CDR2: MNHNS and SASEGT. V lost 5 bases and J lost 5; bases outside the gene matches: 12. The CDR3 DNA is TGTGCCAGCAGTATCCGGACAGGGAGGTATGAAGATACGCAGTATGTT. Its translation: CASSIRTGRYEDTQYV.

This clonotype was seen once. The V and J genes are TRBV4-1 and TRBJ1-6; 7 positions match TRBD1. V lost 1 base, J lost 6 bases, and 6 bases stayed unmatched. This CDR3 region has 16 residues. Germline V gene lookup returns CDR1 MGHRA and CDR2 YSYEKL. The DNA of the CDR3 is TGCGCCAGCAGCCAAGTGGCCGGGACAGTTAATTCACCCCTCCACTTT. Its protein product is CASSQVAGTVNSPLHF.

This clonotype was counted only a few times. The gene calls are TRBV30 and TRBJ2-6, with D possibly being TRBD2 (5 bases). There are 13 residues in the CDR3. Trimming removed 3 bases at V and 3 bases at J, with 6 bases between. CDR1 GTSNPN and CDR2 SVGIG come from the germline V gene (reference sequence). Written as DNA, the CDR3 is TGTGCCTGGAGGGGAGATGGGGCCAACGTCCTGACTTTC. Translating gives CAWRGDGANVLTF.

This chain uses TRBV6-6 with TRBJ1-4; no definite D call. Germline CDR1 MNHNY, CDR2 SVGAGI (reference sequence). Trimming removed 2 bases from V and 13 bases from J, with 20 bases in between. The CDR3 length is 15 residues. CDR3 bases: TGTGCCAGCAGTTACGCGGCAGAGAAATTGAACGGACTGTTTTTT. It translates to CASSYAAEKLNGLFF.

This clonotype was detected a few times. This CDR3 reads CASRRRGITEAFF. Written as DNA, the CDR3 is TGTGCCAGCAGACGCAGGGGCATCACTGAAGCTTTCTTT. The chain uses TRBV6-5 and TRBJ1-1; possibly TRBD1 for D (6 bases). CDR3 size: 13 residues. V gave up 6 bases and J gave up 4 bases, with 12 bases separating them. The germline V gene encodes CDR1 MNHEY and CDR2 SVGAGI.

In this sample, this clonotype turned up a few times. V gene TRBV4-3 combines with J gene TRBJ1-2, with D perhaps matching TRBD1 (6 bases). From germline, CDR1 is LGHNA and CDR2 YSLEER. The CDR3 spans 19 residues. Between the trimmed V and J ends, which lost 4 bases and 2 bases, there was a span of 26 bases. CDR3 DNA sequence: TGCGCCAGCAGCCGGACAGCATCGACAGGTCTCTCAGGGAACTATGGCTACACCTTC. It codes for CASSRTASTGLSGNYGYTF.